A single sample gave rise to the 5 T cell receptor beta chains below, sequenced in a study of control samples from healthy donors and cancer patients. The table came from immunoSEQ multiplex PCR; TCRdb's copy has only in-frame clones and leaves some out. The table lists about 58,000 clones, approximately 89% of them singletons, with about 13% in the top ten. The sample comprised PBMCs. The receptors stem from a woman in her fifties or sixties with lung cancer.

The genes are TRBV27 and TRBJ2-2; the match to TRBD2 covers 9 bases. Germline loops: CDR1 MNHEY, CDR2 SMNVEV (reference sequence). The CDR3 contains 17 residues. Trimming at V came to 8 bases and at J to 7 bases, leaving 17 bases not matched to a gene. Written as DNA, the CDR3 is TGTGCCAGCCAGGTTTATGGAGCGGGAGGCAAGGGCGGGGAGCTGTTTTTT. The encoded protein is CASQVYGAGGKGGELFF.

The chain employs TRBV10-3 and TRBJ2-2; maybe TRBD2 (7 bases). The germline CDR1 and CDR2 sequences are ENHRY and SYGVKD. This CDR3 spans 15 amino acids. Trimming pared 10 bases from V and 0 bases from J, leaving 15 bases between. CDR3 bases: TGTGCCACAGGGGAGGGGATACCGAACACCGGGGAGCTGTTTTTT. This encodes CATGEGIPNTGELFF.

V gene TRBV11-3 combines with J gene TRBJ2-3, with D uncertain. V was trimmed by 1 base and J by 3 bases, leaving 11 bases between them. CDR3 size: 15 residues. The germline V gene encodes CDR1 SGHNT and CDR2 YENEEA. The CDR3 protein is CASSLVGSATDTQYF. The CDR3 region has the DNA TGTGCCAGCAGCTTAGTGGGCAGTGCAACAGATACGCAGTATTTT.

The J gene is TRBJ1-4, the V gene TRBV19; D gene uncertain. CDR3 length: 14 amino acids. V was clipped by 7 bases and J by 10 bases, with 19 bases between them. The germline V gene has CDR1 LNHDA and CDR2 SQIVND (reference sequence). The CDR3 DNA follows: TGTGCCAGTATAGCCGGGCAGCACTCCAGAAAACTGTTTTTT. This encodes CASIAGQHSRKLFF.

The chain joins TRBV30 to TRBJ2-7; D is unresolved. Germline lookup yields CDR1 GTSNPN and CDR2 SVGIG (reference sequence). Trimming removed 3 bases from V and 0 bases from J, with 15 bases in between. This CDR3 has 15 residues. CDR3 region: CAWSGRAPSSYEQYF. CDR3 nucleotide sequence: TGTGCCTGGAGCGGTCGGGCGCCTAGCTCCTACGAGCAGTACTTC.